The 30 T cell receptor beta chains reported below all come from one sample, sequenced in a study of blood T cell repertoires in COVID-19. The repertoire was sequenced with immunoSEQ multiplex PCR; TCRdb's copy has only in-frame clones and lacks some. Of some 250,000 clones listed, around 90% are singletons. What was sequenced was peripheral blood. These receptors were obtained from a woman aged 25-40 years with acute or convalescent COVID-19.

V gene TRBV5-5 combines with J gene TRBJ2-7, with D maybe TRBD1 (5 bases). The germline V gene encodes CDR1 SGHKS and CDR2 YYEKEE (reference sequence). This CDR3 is built from 17 residues. V was pared by 3 bases and J by 2 bases, with 21 bases between. Here the CDR3 reads CASSSLGEQGFAYEQYF. In DNA form, the CDR3 reads TGTGCCAGCAGCTCGCTGGGTGAGCAGGGTTTCGCCTACGAGCAGTACTTC. The full variable domain, with the rest looked up from reference TRBV5-5 and TRBJ2-7, is DAGVTQSPTHLIKTRGQQVTLRCSPISGHKSVSWYQQVLGQGPQFIFQYYEKEERGRGNFPDRFSARQFPNYSSELNVNALLLGDSALYLCASSSLGEQGFAYEQYFGPGTRLTVT.

The genes are TRBV25-1 and TRBJ1-1; 7 bases fit TRBD1. The CDR3 runs 15 residues. Germline V gives CDR1 MGHDK, CDR2 SYGVNS. The trim removed 6 bases at V and 0 bases at J, leaving 7 bases unmatched. The CDR3 loop reads CASSVRDRLNTEAFF. The CDR3 nucleotides are TGTGCCAGCAGCGTCCGGGACAGACTGAACACTGAAGCTTTCTTT.

V gene TRBV9 combines with J gene TRBJ2-5; 9 bases align to TRBD2. Trimming removed 0 bases from V and 2 bases from J; junction bases left unmatched: 5. The CDR3 loop spans 16 amino acids. Per the germline V gene, CDR1 is SGDLS and CDR2 is YYNGEE. CDR3 protein: CASSVVSSGIQETQYF. The CDR3 DNA reads TGTGCCAGCAGCGTAGTTTCTAGCGGGATTCAAGAGACCCAGTACTTC.

The chain couples TRBV5-1 to TRBJ2-5; 12 bases line up with TRBD2. Germline CDR1 is SGHRS and CDR2 is YFSETQ. With 4 bases clipped from V and 0 bases from J, the junction kept 4 bases outside the gene matches. The length of the CDR3 is 16 residues. The CDR3 DNA reads TGCGCCAGCAGCCCTCGGACTAGCGGGAACCAAGAGACCCAGTACTTC. As protein: CASSPRTSGNQETQYF.

This clone was seen just once. The chain couples TRBV5-4 to TRBJ2-5; 12 nucleotides line up with TRBD2. CDR1 is SGHNT and CDR2 is YYREEE in the germline V gene (reference sequence). The CDR3 covers 15 residues. With V trimmed by 4 bases and J by 4 bases, 5 bases remained unmatched. The CDR3 loop reads CASSRRLAGVETQYF. CDR3 DNA sequence: TGTGCCAGCAGCCGTAGACTAGCGGGAGTAGAGACCCAGTACTTC.

The chain links TRBV24-1 to TRBJ1-1; 9 bases are shared with TRBD1. Trimming removed 4 bases from V and 0 bases from J; junction bases left unmatched: 2. The germline CDR1 and CDR2 sequences are KGHDR and SFDVKD. The CDR3 extends over 15 amino acids. CDR3 bases: TGTGCCACCAGTGACGACAGGGGGATGAACACTGAAGCTTTCTTT. This gives the protein CATSDDRGMNTEAFF.

This sequence joins TRBV19 and TRBJ1-5; tentative D call: TRBD1 (5 bases). Trimming stripped 4 bases from V and 4 bases from J, with 14 bases between. The CDR3 has 15 residues. The germline CDR1 and CDR2 sequences are LNHDA and SQIVND (reference sequence). The CDR3 DNA is TGTGCCAGTAGTACGGGACTGCTTATTAATCAGCCCCAGCATTTT. Translation: CASSTGLLINQPQHF.

This clone was seen once. The V and J genes are TRBV11-3 and TRBJ2-3, with 11 bases that match TRBD2. From germline, CDR1 is SGHNT and CDR2 YENEEA. The junction had 10 bases not matched to a gene; V was cut back by 5 bases and J by 3 bases. This CDR3 is 17 amino acids long. CDR3 nucleotides: TGTGCCAGCAGCCCAAGTAGCGGGAGGGCCTTTACAGATACGCAGTATTTT. Translated, it gives CASSPSSGRAFTDTQYF. Drawing the rest from reference TRBV11-3 and TRBJ2-3, the complete variable domain is EAGVVQSPRYKIIEKKQPVAFWCNPISGHNTLYWYLQNLGQGPELLIRYENEEAVDDSQLPKDRFSAERLKGVDSTLKIQPAELGDSAVYLCASSPSSGRAFTDTQYFGPGTRLTVL.

V is TRBV15 and J is TRBJ1-1; D might be TRBD1 (6 bases). In germline, CDR1 is LNHNV, CDR2 YYDKDF (reference sequence). With 1 base removed from V and 5 bases from J, the gap between germline ends came to 20 bases. The CDR3 length is 17 residues. CDR3 DNA: TGTGCCACCAGCAGAGGAGGGGCAGGGGTGTTACGAACTGAAGCTTTCTTT. It translates to CATSRGGAGVLRTEAFF.

The DNA of the CDR3 is TGTGCCTGGAGTTCGCAGTGGGCCACTGAAGCTTTCTTT. Its protein product is CAWSSQWATEAFF. The V and J genes are TRBV30 and TRBJ1-1; D not resolved. Trimming removed 2 bases at V and 4 bases at J, with 11 bases between. Germline V lookup: CDR1 GTSNPN, CDR2 SVGIG (reference sequence). The CDR3 extends over 13 amino acids.

The J gene is TRBJ1-2, the V gene TRBV19, with a weak D call TRBD1 (5 bases). The V end lost 4 bases, the J end lost 6 bases, and 18 bases lay between the germline ends. This CDR3 is built from 15 residues. The germline V gene encodes CDR1 LNHDA and CDR2 SQIVND (reference sequence). CDR3 DNA sequence: TGTGCCAGTAGTACTACCGGCGCAGGGCCCAATGGCTACACCTTC. Translation: CASSTTGAGPNGYTF.

The V call is TRBV24-1, the J call TRBJ2-1; possible D gene TRBD2, 6 bases. Germline V CDR1 and CDR2: KGHDR, SFDVKD. The germline V and J ends were trimmed by 7 bases and 8 bases, with 14 bases remaining between them. This CDR3 contains 13 residues. CDR3 protein: CATRAAGSHEQFF. The CDR3 nucleotides are TGTGCCACCAGGGCGGCCGGGAGTCATGAGCAGTTCTTC.

The chain recombines TRBV7-8 with TRBJ1-2; D is undetermined. Looked up from germline, CDR1 is SGHVS and CDR2 is FQNEAQ. Trimming stripped 1 base from V and 2 bases from J, with 11 bases between. The CDR3 runs to 15 residues. In DNA, the CDR3 is TGTGCCAGCAGCTTAGTGGAGGGTCCCAACTATGGCTACACCTTC. Translated: CASSLVEGPNYGYTF.

The chain uses TRBV4-3 and TRBJ2-7; D call uncertain. Germline CDR1 LGHNA, CDR2 YSLEER. V shed 1 base and J shed 6 bases, with 13 bases lying between them. This CDR3 has 14 residues. DNA for the CDR3: TGCGCCAGCAGCCAAGCATACAGTAAGGCCGAGCAGTACTTC. The encoded protein is CASSQAYSKAEQYF.

This rearrangement joins TRBV7-2 to TRBJ2-7; D is possibly TRBD2 (7 bases). Per germline, CDR1 SGHTA and CDR2 FQGNSA. CDR3 length: 15 amino acids. The germline V and J ends were trimmed by 5 bases and 4 bases, with 18 bases remaining between them. CDR3 sequence (DNA): TGTGCCAGCAGCGTCGGGGGCGGGAGTAATTACGAGCAGTACTTC. It translates to CASSVGGGSNYEQYF.

This clone was detected only once. CDR3 DNA: TGTGCCAGCAGCACCAGAGGACCGTCGAAGGGGAATGAGCAGTTCTTC. The encoded protein is CASSTRGPSKGNEQFF. The V call is TRBV5-6, the J call TRBJ2-1; a possible D gene is TRBD1 (5 bases). V was pared by 4 bases and J by 7 bases, with 21 bases between. Germline loops: CDR1 SGHDT, CDR2 YYEEEE. The CDR3 spans 16 residues. Full variable domain (outside the CDR3, taken from reference TRBV5-6 and TRBJ2-1): DAGVTQSPTHLIKTRGQQVTLRCSPKSGHDTVSWYQQALGQGPQFIFQYYEEEERQRGNFPDRFSGHQFPNYSSELNVNALLLGDSALYLCASSTRGPSKGNEQFFGPGTRLTVL.

V gene TRBV6-5 combines with J gene TRBJ2-1, with 8 bases that match TRBD2. The CDR3 is 13 amino acids. The J segment lost 7 bases and the V segment lost 6 bases, leaving 5 bases of the junction unmatched. CDR1 is MNHEY, CDR2 SVGAGI, per germline. Here the CDR3 reads CASRRTSINEQFF. CDR3 in DNA: TGTGCCAGCAGGAGGACTAGCATAAATGAGCAGTTCTTC.

The gene calls are TRBV15 and TRBJ2-7; 9 nucleotides match TRBD2. The V gene end was trimmed by 6 bases and the J gene end by 5 bases; junction bases not matched to a gene: 5. The V gene's germline CDR1 is LNHNV and CDR2 YYDKDF (reference sequence). The CDR3 spans 13 residues. The chain's CDR3 is CATRAGGRDEQYF. CDR3 sequence (DNA): TGTGCCACCAGGGCGGGAGGGCGAGACGAGCAGTACTTC. Full variable domain (rest looked up from reference TRBV15 and TRBJ2-7): DAMVIQNPRYQVTQFGKPVTLSCSQTLNHNVMYWYQQKSSQAPKLLFHYYDKDFNNEADTPDNFQSRRPNTSFCFLDIRSPGLGDTAMYLCATRAGGRDEQYFGPGTRLTVT.

This clone showed up just a few times. The chain uses TRBV4-1 and TRBJ1-5, with D maybe TRBD1 (6 bases). Trimming cost V 1 base and J 7 bases, with 11 bases left between them. Germline values: CDR1 MGHRA, CDR2 YSYEKL. The CDR3 spans 14 residues. CDR3 amino acids: CASSQVRGSQPQHF. The CDR3 DNA sequence: TGCGCCAGCAGCCAAGTCAGGGGTAGCCAGCCCCAGCATTTT.

The chain has TRBV11-1 and TRBJ2-5, with 7 bases that match TRBD1. This CDR3 comprises 13 residues. The germline V gene has CDR1 SGHAT and CDR2 FQDESV (reference sequence). V was clipped by 8 bases and J by 2 bases; unmatched bases: 5. The CDR3 region has the DNA TGTGCCAGCTCCGGGACAGATCAAGAGACCCAGTACTTC. Translating it yields CASSGTDQETQYF.

The chain links TRBV6-2 or TRBV6-3 to TRBJ1-5, with D possibly TRBD1 on 5 matching bases. Per the germline V gene, CDR1 is MNHEY and CDR2 is SVGEGT. The CDR3 covers 21 residues. Between the trimmed V and J ends, which lost 2 bases and 0 bases, there was a span of 26 bases. The CDR3 reads CASSYEPGLGAISYSNQPQHF. For the CDR3, the DNA is TGTGCCAGCAGTTACGAACCGGGTCTAGGGGCCATCTCTTATAGCAATCAGCCCCAGCATTTT.

In DNA, the CDR3 is TGTGCCAGCAGTGAATCGGGGCGGGGGACCCAGTACTTC. Protein sequence: CASSESGRGTQYF. The chain combines TRBV6-1 with TRBJ2-5; a possible D gene is TRBD2 (6 bases). The CDR3 loop spans 13 amino acids. Looked up from germline, CDR1 is MNHNS and CDR2 is SASEGT. Trimming shortened V by 2 bases and J by 7 bases, and 11 bases separated the two germline ends.

V and J are TRBV5-1 and TRBJ1-6, with 7 bases aligning to TRBD1. Trimming at V came to 4 bases and at J to 10 bases, leaving 11 bases not matched to a gene. Germline V lookup: CDR1 SGHRS, CDR2 YFSETQ. The CDR3 loop spans 15 amino acids. CDR3 sequence: CASSPSGTAESPLHF. The CDR3 DNA follows: TGCGCCAGCAGCCCCTCCGGGACAGCAGAATCACCCCTCCACTTT. Complete variable domain (other parts from reference TRBV5-1 and TRBJ1-6): KAGVTQTPRYLIKTRGQQVTLSCSPISGHRSVSWYQQTPGQGLQFLFEYFSETQRNKGNFPGRFSGRQFSNSRSEMNVSTLELGDSALYLCASSPSGTAESPLHFGNGTRLTVT.

V gene TRBV6-4 combines with J gene TRBJ2-3; D is undetermined. This CDR3 comprises 13 residues. Trimming took off 3 bases at V and 8 bases at J, with 12 bases between the two ends. In germline, CDR1 is MRHNA, CDR2 SNTAGT. The CDR3 reads CASSETEFRTQYF. The CDR3, as DNA: TGTGCCAGCAGTGAAACAGAGTTTCGTACGCAGTATTTT.

V usage is TRBV14 and J usage is TRBJ2-5; D not resolved. From germline, CDR1 is SGHDN and CDR2 FVKESK. The CDR3 has 12 residues. Between the trimmed V and J ends, which lost 2 bases and 5 bases, there was a span of 6 bases. The CDR3 region is CASSQYWETQYF. The CDR3 DNA sequence: TGTGCCAGCAGCCAATACTGGGAGACCCAGTACTTC.

CDR3 region: CASSQDSGLAGAPYNEQFF. CDR3 DNA: TGCGCCAGCAGCCAAGATTCGGGACTAGCGGGAGCGCCTTACAATGAGCAGTTCTTC. J is TRBJ2-1 and V is TRBV4-3, with 14 bases lining up with TRBD2. Germline V gene sequence: CDR1 LGHNA, CDR2 YSLEER. With V trimmed by 0 bases and J by 4 bases, 8 bases remained unmatched. The CDR3 length is 19 residues.

The chain recombines TRBV14 with TRBJ2-3; the D is unclear. Per germline, CDR1 SGHDN and CDR2 FVKESK. Trimming stripped 4 bases from V and 0 bases from J, with 5 bases between. This CDR3 comprises 13 residues. The CDR3 coding sequence is TGTGCCAGCAGCCCATTTAGCACAGATACGCAGTATTTT. Its translation: CASSPFSTDTQYF.

This chain uses TRBV11-2 with TRBJ1-1; D gene uncertain. This CDR3 comprises 12 residues. Germline V gene sequence: CDR1 SGHAT, CDR2 FQNNGV. The V end lost 0 bases, the J end lost 11 bases, and 10 bases lay between the germline ends. Written as DNA, the CDR3 is TGTGCCAGCAGCTTAGATTTTGGGAGGGCTTTCTTT. It translates to CASSLDFGRAFF.

This clone appeared a single time. This rearrangement joins TRBV4-1 to TRBJ1-5; no definite D call. The CDR3 loop spans 20 amino acids. Deletions cut 3 bases from V and 0 bases from J, with 24 bases between. Germline assignment: CDR1 MGHRA and CDR2 YSYEKL. CDR3 amino acids: CASSQVPMAGQPHSNQPQHF. The CDR3 nucleotides are TGCGCCAGCAGCCAGGTTCCTATGGCGGGTCAGCCCCATAGCAATCAGCCCCAGCATTTT.

This clone occurred once. This chain uses TRBV7-9 with TRBJ2-5, with D maybe TRBD1 (6 bases). V lost 5 bases to trimming and J lost 9 bases, with 16 bases between them. The CDR3 runs to 13 residues. The germline gives CDR1 SEHNR, CDR2 FQNEAQ (reference sequence). The CDR3 bases are TGTGCCAGCAGCCCCTCAGGGGCCGCGGCCCAGTACTTC. Translation gives CASSPSGAAAQYF.